This T cell receptor (beta chain) emerged from a study of PD-1 blockade in classical Hodgkin lymphoma. Described time point: cycle 4 day 1 (C4D1), after less than seven weeks of nivolumab. Following autologous stem cell transplantation, relapse occurred in every patient, and exposure to brentuximab vedotin varied. PBMCs were thawed, and CD8+ T cells were then isolated from them by magnetic negative selection. Details on this clone: What it recognizes is unknown.

Sequenced by immunoSEQ multiplex PCR; TCRdb stores in-frame clones only, minus some. The repertoire holds over 9,000 clones, with more than 75% as singletons. Findings and caveats of the study: After ASCT, patients who started nivolumab under 1 year later were excluded.

CDR1 is GTSNPN and CDR2 is SVGIG in the germline V gene (reference sequence). V shed 4 bases and J 0 bases; nucleotides not matched to a gene: 18. This CDR3 is 19 amino acids long. The source material was CD8+ T cells from blood, sampled before the fourth cycle of nivolumab. This sequence was found in a human donor with classical Hodgkin lymphoma. The donor label of this sample is uncertain. The rearrangement joins TRBV30 to TRBJ2-1; 7 bases line up with TRBD2. In DNA form, the CDR3 reads TGTGCCTGGAAGTCGCGGGAGACCTGGGGCCTGAGCTCCTACAATGAGCAGTTCTTC. Protein sequence: CAWKSRETWGLSSYNEQFF.